This TCR beta chain was observed in a study of blood T cell repertoires in COVID-19. CDR1 LGHDT and CDR2 YNNKEL come from the germline V gene (reference sequence). The CDR3 is made up of 14 amino acids. V shed 4 bases and J shed 1 base, with 8 bases lying between them. Original analysis: Counts of nucleated cells, estimated from reference gene primer amplification, were obtained. This table comes from immunoSEQ multiplex PCR, and its TCRdb copy is limited to in-frame clones, with some not included. That table is the source of V, J and clone size, and D and trimming were worked out from the DNA. The repertoire has a few hundred thousand clones, 80% to 90% of them found once; the top ten carry 2.5% to 3%.

Sequenced material: peripheral blood. The V call is TRBV3-1 (or the pseudogene TRBV3-2), the J call TRBJ1-5; D perhaps matches TRBD1 (6 bases). The clonotype comes from a man in his fifties with active or convalescent COVID-19. The CDR3 bases are TGTGCCAGCAGCCGAGGACAGAGCAATCAGCCCCAGCATTTT. This gives the protein CASSRGQSNQPQHF.